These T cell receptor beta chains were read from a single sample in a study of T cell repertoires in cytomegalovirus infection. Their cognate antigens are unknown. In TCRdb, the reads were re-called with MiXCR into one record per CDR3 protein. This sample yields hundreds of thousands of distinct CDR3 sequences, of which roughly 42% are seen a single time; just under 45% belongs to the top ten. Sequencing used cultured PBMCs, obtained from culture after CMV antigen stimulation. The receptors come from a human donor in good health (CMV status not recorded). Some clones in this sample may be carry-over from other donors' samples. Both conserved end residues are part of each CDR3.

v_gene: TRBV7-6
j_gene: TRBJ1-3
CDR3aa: CASSSTFRTGSVNTIYF

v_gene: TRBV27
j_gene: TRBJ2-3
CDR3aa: CASRSRGRGLHPRDTQYF

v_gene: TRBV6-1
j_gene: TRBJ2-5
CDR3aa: CASSEATMQGETQYF

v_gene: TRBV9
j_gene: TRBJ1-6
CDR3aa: CASSLRQGSGSPLHF

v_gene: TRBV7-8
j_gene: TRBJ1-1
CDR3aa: CASSTSQGAVAFF

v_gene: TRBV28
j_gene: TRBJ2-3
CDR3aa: CASRGGGMTDTQYF

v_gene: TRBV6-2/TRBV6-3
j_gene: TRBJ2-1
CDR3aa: CASRGLGASYNEQFF

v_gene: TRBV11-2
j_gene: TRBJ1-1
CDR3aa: CASSLDPQGGTEAFF

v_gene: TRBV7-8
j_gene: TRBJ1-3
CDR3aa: CASSPPRGVAGNTIYF

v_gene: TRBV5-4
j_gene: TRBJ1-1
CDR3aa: CASSLVAGMNTEAFF

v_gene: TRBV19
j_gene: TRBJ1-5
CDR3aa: CASSIGRDPNQPQHF

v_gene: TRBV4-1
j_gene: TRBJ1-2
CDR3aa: CASSQPTGGYGYTF

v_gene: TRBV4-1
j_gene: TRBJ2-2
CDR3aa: CASSQTFGDRYTGELFF

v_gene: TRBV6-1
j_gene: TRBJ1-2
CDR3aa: CASSEATWGPSSHYGYTF

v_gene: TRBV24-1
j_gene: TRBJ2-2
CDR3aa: CATSEPGQGVPRVAGELFF

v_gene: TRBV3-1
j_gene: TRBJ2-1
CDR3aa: CASSPALAGGLNEQFF

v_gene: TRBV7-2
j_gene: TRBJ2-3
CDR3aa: CASSLWGADTQYF

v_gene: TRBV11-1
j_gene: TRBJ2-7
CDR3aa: CASSGPGQGLYEQYF

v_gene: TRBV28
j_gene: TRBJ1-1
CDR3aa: CASSLSRVQGNTEAFF

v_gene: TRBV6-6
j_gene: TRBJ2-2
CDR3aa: CASSGPGGNTGELFF

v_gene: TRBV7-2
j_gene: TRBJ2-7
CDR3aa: CASSDPNSYEQYF

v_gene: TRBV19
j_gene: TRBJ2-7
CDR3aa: CASSIAKDSYEQYF

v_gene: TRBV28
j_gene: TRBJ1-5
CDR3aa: CASRSDRGARGSNQPQHF

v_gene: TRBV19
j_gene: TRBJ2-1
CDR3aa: CASSISGTVDNEQFF

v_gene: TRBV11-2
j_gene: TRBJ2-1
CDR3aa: CASSFVSGGITYNEQFF